A single sample gave rise to the 30 T cell receptor beta chains below, sequenced in a study of shared clonotypes between healthy human individuals. TCRdb's table, derived via immunoSEQ multiplex PCR, lists solely in-frame clones and lacks some. The table lists fewer than 400,000 clones, around 67% of them singletons. Sequenced material: memory CD4+ T cells sorted from blood. Subset specified: CD45RA-negative fraction. The receptor set was obtained from a man aged 25-45 years in good health.

This clone was counted a single time. The chain carries TRBV27 and TRBJ2-2, with D perhaps TRBD1 (6 bases). V was clipped by 6 bases and J by 0 bases, with 14 bases between them. CDR1 is MNHEY, CDR2 SMNVEV, per germline (reference sequence). The CDR3 loop spans 16 amino acids. The CDR3 loop reads CASSRQEPANTGELFF. CDR3 nucleotide sequence: TGTGCCAGCAGCCGACAGGAACCCGCGAACACCGGGGAGCTGTTTTTT.

The chain is built from TRBV5-1 and TRBJ2-5; D uncertain. Trimming removed 3 bases from V and 4 bases from J, with 16 bases in between. CDR3 length: 15 residues. Per the germline V gene, CDR1 is SGHRS and CDR2 is YFSETQ. The CDR3, as DNA: TGCGCCAGCAGCTCCAGTGGTGCGTGGGGAGAGACCCAGTACTTC. Protein: CASSSSGAWGETQYF.

The genes are TRBV18 and TRBJ1-2; the D is unclear. There are 16 residues in the CDR3. The germline V and J ends were trimmed by 5 bases and 4 bases, with 20 bases remaining between them. Germline lookup yields CDR1 KGHSH and CDR2 LQKENI. This CDR3 is CASSSLDGPGSYGYTF. In DNA form, the CDR3 reads TGTGCCAGCTCATCACTGGACGGACCTGGGAGCTATGGCTACACCTTC. The complete variable domain, with remaining parts taken from reference TRBV18 and TRBJ1-2, reads NAGVMQNPRHLVRRRGQEARLRCSPMKGHSHVYWYRQLPEEGLKFMVYLQKENIIDESGMPKERFSAEFPKEGPSILRIQQVVRGDSAAYFCASSSLDGPGSYGYTFGSGTRLTVV.

This clone was detected once. This rearrangement joins TRBV19 to TRBJ2-5; tentative D call: TRBD1 (5 bases). This CDR3 has 12 amino acids. Trimming removed 7 bases from V and 3 bases from J, with 9 bases in between. From germline, CDR1 is LNHDA and CDR2 SQIVND (reference sequence). CDR3 DNA: TGTGCCAGTACCGACAGAAAAGAGACCCAGTACTTC. Translating it yields CASTDRKETQYF.

This chain joins TRBV5-1 and TRBJ2-1; D not resolved. The germline V and J ends were trimmed by 0 bases and 5 bases, with 9 bases remaining between them. Per the germline V gene, CDR1 is SGHRS and CDR2 is YFSETQ. The CDR3 sequence is 14 residues long. The CDR3 DNA reads as TGCGCCAGCAGCTTGGTTGGACGAGACAATGAGCAGTTCTTC. This sequence encodes CASSLVGRDNEQFF.

The chain employs TRBV6-1 and TRBJ1-3, with D perhaps matching TRBD1 (6 bases). Trimming removed 7 bases from V and 7 bases from J, with 20 bases in between. CDR1 and CDR2 (germline): MNHNS, SASEGT. This CDR3 is 15 amino acids long. In DNA, the CDR3 is TGTGCCAGCATCAGGGGCTACGGTCAGGTCAACACCATATATTTT. Translation: CASIRGYGQVNTIYF.

This chain joins TRBV5-1 and TRBJ2-1, with D perhaps matching TRBD2 (6 bases). Germline CDR1 reads SGHRS; CDR2 reads YFSETQ. V gave up 7 bases and J gave up 9 bases, with 29 bases separating them. The CDR3 sequence is 17 residues long. The CDR3, as DNA: TGCGCCAGCTCGATACGGCGGCGGACTATCGGTACGGGTGAGCAGTTCTTC. As protein: CASSIRRRTIGTGEQFF. The variable domain in full, completed from reference TRBV5-1 and TRBJ2-1, reads KAGVTQTPRYLIKTRGQQVTLSCSPISGHRSVSWYQQTPGQGLQFLFEYFSETQRNKGNFPGRFSGRQFSNSRSEMNVSTLELGDSALYLCASSIRRRTIGTGEQFFGPGTRLTVL.

The chain couples TRBV5-1 to TRBJ2-3; 15 nucleotides match TRBD2. J gave up 4 bases and V 4 bases, and 10 bases lay outside the gene matches. Germline-derived CDR1 and CDR2 are SGHRS and YFSETQ. This CDR3 comprises 18 residues. As DNA, the CDR3 is TGCGCCAGCAGCCAACCGGGACTAGCGGGAGGTCGGGCAGATACGCAGTATTTT. Translating it yields CASSQPGLAGGRADTQYF.

The CDR3 loop is CATRIQQSNNEQFF. In DNA form, the CDR3 reads TGTGCCACCCGGATCCAGCAATCCAACAATGAGCAGTTCTTC. The chain joins TRBV19 to TRBJ2-1; D is unresolved. CDR3 length: 14 amino acids. The V end was cut by 10 bases, the J end by 5 bases, with 18 bases between. Germline CDR1 and CDR2: LNHDA and SQIVND (reference sequence).

About this clone: A read error may explain this, as a much larger clone is one base away. The DNA for the CDR3 is TGCGCCAGTAGACTAGCGGGATCAGATACGCAGTATTTT. It yields the protein CASRLAGSDTQYF. This chain uses TRBV4-1 with TRBJ2-3, with 11 bases that match TRBD2. Germline CDR1 MGHRA, CDR2 YSYEKL. V lost 9 bases to trimming and J lost 4 bases; unmatched junction nucleotides: 3. The CDR3 totals 13 residues.

The rearrangement links TRBV18 to TRBJ1-1; D ambiguous. Trimming removed 2 bases from V and 7 bases from J, with 5 bases in between. The V gene's germline CDR1 is KGHSH and CDR2 LQKENI. This CDR3 is 11 amino acids long. The CDR3 sequence is CASSPGFEAFF. CDR3 sequence (DNA): TGTGCCAGCTCACCAGGGTTTGAAGCTTTCTTT.

This chain uses TRBV7-2 with TRBJ2-3; 7 bases align to TRBD1. V lost 3 bases, J lost 0 bases, and 6 bases stayed unmatched. This CDR3 region has 16 residues. Germline CDR1 and CDR2: SGHTA and FQGNSA. The CDR3 sequence is CASSFRQGDSTDTQYF. CDR3 bases: TGTGCCAGCAGCTTCCGACAGGGCGACAGCACAGATACGCAGTATTTT.

CDR3 loop: CASSLKSWEETQYF. The CDR3 region has the DNA TGCGCCAGCAGCTTAAAAAGCTGGGAAGAGACCCAGTACTTC. The chain couples TRBV5-1 to TRBJ2-5; D not resolved. Trimming cost V 2 bases and J 3 bases, with 11 bases left between them. Per germline, CDR1 SGHRS and CDR2 YFSETQ. This CDR3 contains 14 residues. Together with reference TRBV5-1 and TRBJ2-5, the CDR3 gives the full variable domain: KAGVTQTPRYLIKTRGQQVTLSCSPISGHRSVSWYQQTPGQGLQFLFEYFSETQRNKGNFPGRFSGRQFSNSRSEMNVSTLELGDSALYLCASSLKSWEETQYFGPGTRLLVL.

The chain recombines TRBV7-9 with TRBJ2-7, with unresolved D. The CDR3 is made up of 15 amino acids. Germline loops: CDR1 SEHNR, CDR2 FQNEAQ (reference sequence). Trimming removed 1 base from V and 2 bases from J, with 12 bases in between. CDR3 residues: CASSLEGQPAYEQYF. The CDR3 region has the DNA TGTGCCAGCAGCTTAGAAGGGCAGCCAGCCTACGAGCAGTACTTC.

Comment on this clone: The same CDR3 arises from other DNA sequences in this sample as well. The chain is built from TRBV18 and TRBJ2-3; D call uncertain. The CDR3 contains 14 residues. Trimming shortened V by 3 bases and J by 2 bases, and 9 bases separated the two germline ends. Germline assignment: CDR1 KGHSH and CDR2 LQKENI. CDR3 bases: TGTGCCAGCTCACCTCTCCAGGACACAGATACGCAGTATTTT. Encoded protein: CASSPLQDTDTQYF.

The CDR3 protein is CASSIEAGVRREQYF. For the CDR3, the DNA is TGTGCCAGTAGTATAGAAGCGGGAGTCCGCCGCGAGCAGTACTTC. The chain has TRBV19 and TRBJ2-7; TRBD2 matches at 8 bases. The V gene's germline CDR1 is LNHDA and CDR2 SQIVND (reference sequence). The CDR3 has 15 amino acids. J gave up 6 bases and V 0 bases, and 7 bases lay outside the gene matches.

The chain employs TRBV4-3 and TRBJ2-1; D assignment may be TRBD1 or TRBD2 (5 bases each). Germline V gives CDR1 LGHNA, CDR2 YSLEER. The CDR3 runs 17 residues. V dropped 0 bases and J dropped 5 bases, with 17 bases sitting between them. The chain's CDR3 is CASSQEPPGRLNNEQFF. CDR3 sequence (DNA): TGCGCCAGCAGCCAAGAACCACCGGGACGGTTAAACAATGAGCAGTTCTTC.

The genes are TRBV5-4 and TRBJ2-7, with D perhaps assigned TRBD1 or TRBD2 (5 bases each). Germline V gene sequence: CDR1 SGHNT, CDR2 YYREEE (reference sequence). This CDR3 comprises 13 residues. V lost 5 bases to trimming and J lost 2 bases, with 11 bases between them. The CDR3 loop reads CASSPGPTYEQYF. CDR3 sequence (DNA): TGTGCCAGCAGTCCGGGACCAACCTACGAGCAGTACTTC.

V gene TRBV4-3 combines with J gene TRBJ2-2, with D uncertain. This CDR3 comprises 16 residues. Germline CDR1 and CDR2: LGHNA and YSLEER. V was trimmed by 1 base and J by 1 base, leaving 10 bases between them. In DNA, the CDR3 is TGCGCCAGCAGCCAAGGGTCTGCGGAGAACACCGGGGAGCTGTTTTTT. This sequence encodes CASSQGSAENTGELFF.

The rearrangement uses TRBV6-5 and TRBJ2-5; perhaps D is TRBD1 or TRBD2 (5 bases each). CDR3 size: 15 residues. CDR1 MNHEY and CDR2 SVGAGI come from the germline V gene. V was trimmed by 2 bases and J by 5 bases, leaving 15 bases between them. The CDR3 protein is CASSYLGVPGETQYF. The CDR3, as DNA: TGTGCCAGCAGTTACCTAGGGGTCCCGGGGGAGACCCAGTACTTC.

This clone was found a few times. The gene calls are TRBV28 and TRBJ1-4, with unresolved D. The CDR3 is 14 amino acids. Trimming stripped 7 bases from V and 8 bases from J, with 17 bases between. Per the germline V gene, CDR1 is MDHEN and CDR2 is SYDVKM. As DNA, the CDR3 is TGTGCCAGCAACTCCCCCGGGAGGAACGAAAAACTGTTTTTT. It specifies CASNSPGRNEKLFF.

V and J are TRBV25-1 and TRBJ2-1; 9 bases are shared with TRBD1. Germline assignment: CDR1 MGHDK and CDR2 SYGVNS. Trimming cost V 3 bases and J 10 bases; bases outside gene matches: 7. The CDR3 is 14 residues long. The CDR3 nucleotides are TGTGCCAGCAGTGAGGGACAGGGTTTGTGGGAGCAGTTCTTC. Amino acid sequence: CASSEGQGLWEQFF.

In this sample, this clone turned up a few times. The chain is built from TRBV7-2 and TRBJ1-5, with D hard to call. CDR1 and CDR2 (germline): SGHTA, FQGNSA. This CDR3 has 13 amino acids. Trimming stripped 6 bases from V and 0 bases from J, with 6 bases between. CDR3 amino acids: CASRENSNQPQHF. CDR3 nucleotide sequence: TGTGCCAGCAGGGAGAATAGCAATCAGCCCCAGCATTTT.

In this sample, this clone turned up a few times. V is TRBV7-9 and J is TRBJ2-1; tentative D call: TRBD2 (5 bases). The CDR3 contains 14 residues. Germline CDR1 and CDR2: SEHNR and FQNEAQ (reference sequence). Trimming stripped 1 base from V and 4 bases from J, with 8 bases between. The CDR3 is CASSLEPGYNEQFF. The CDR3 nucleotides are TGTGCCAGCAGCTTAGAACCGGGGTACAATGAGCAGTTCTTC.

This rearrangement joins TRBV2 to TRBJ2-3; tentatively, D is TRBD1 or TRBD2 (6 bases each). This CDR3 is 14 amino acids long. Germline values: CDR1 SNHLY, CDR2 FYNNEI. V lost 8 bases and J lost 7, with 19 bases in between. The CDR3 spells CASQRGESANTQYF. CDR3 coding DNA: TGTGCCAGCCAGAGGGGGGAGAGTGCTAATACGCAGTATTTT.

The V gene is TRBV2, the J gene TRBJ2-2; 9 bases map to TRBD2. Germline CDR1 SNHLY, CDR2 FYNNEI. This CDR3 region has 15 residues. The junction had 9 bases not matched to a gene; V was cut back by 6 bases and J by 7 bases. CDR3 region: CASRPGTSFGGELFF. The CDR3 DNA reads as TGTGCCAGCAGGCCCGGGACTAGCTTCGGCGGGGAGCTGTTTTTT. Supplemented by reference TRBV2 and TRBJ2-2, the full variable domain reads EPEVTQTPSHQVTQMGQEVILRCVPISNHLYFYWYRQILGQKVEFLVSFYNNEISEKSEIFDDQFSVERPDGSNFTLKIRSTKLEDSAMYFCASRPGTSFGGELFFGEGSRLTVL.

The V gene is TRBV12-5, the J gene TRBJ1-2; the D gene is possibly TRBD1 (5 bases). CDR1 is LGHNT and CDR2 is FRNRAP in the germline V gene. The V end lost 3 bases, the J end lost 5 bases, and 16 bases lay between the germline ends. The CDR3 totals 15 residues. The CDR3 bases are TGTGCTAGTGGTTTTCAACAGAGGACAATTTATGGCTACACCTTC. Protein: CASGFQQRTIYGYTF.

The chain couples TRBV18 to TRBJ2-4, with TRBD1 matching over 8 bases. The length of the CDR3 is 17 residues. Per the germline V gene, CDR1 is KGHSH and CDR2 is LQKENI. With V trimmed by 3 bases and J by 5 bases, 12 bases remained unmatched. The chain's CDR3 is CASSPKDRGISENIQYF. Written as DNA, the CDR3 is TGTGCCAGCTCACCGAAAGACAGGGGCATATCGGAAAACATTCAGTACTTC.

V and J are TRBV28 and TRBJ2-1; TRBD1 matches at 10 bases. This CDR3 region has 19 residues. V trimming: 7 bases; J trimming: 3 bases; junction bases outside the gene matches: 18. Germline V CDR1 and CDR2: MDHEN, SYDVKM. DNA for the CDR3: TGTGCCAGCAATAAATCCCGGGACAGGGGATGGGTGGTCTACAATGAGCAGTTCTTC. This codes for CASNKSRDRGWVVYNEQFF.

The chain couples TRBV7-2 to TRBJ1-1; 7 positions match TRBD1. J lost 3 bases, V lost 3 bases, and 1 base had no gene match. This CDR3 comprises 13 residues. Germline values: CDR1 SGHTA, CDR2 FQGNSA. The CDR3 is CASSFGQDTEAFF. In DNA form, the CDR3 reads TGTGCCAGCAGCTTCGGACAGGACACTGAAGCTTTCTTT.